This entry lists 17 T cell receptor beta chains sequenced from one sample in a study of long-term antiretroviral therapy in people with HIV. The assay, immunoSEQ v3.0, was run at survey level. TCRdb keeps only in-frame clones here, not all; method: immunoSEQ multiplex PCR. The table lists about 21,000 clones, 82% of them singletons. This specimen was unsorted PBMCs, taken at the start of antiretroviral therapy. The receptors stem from a man in his fifties or sixties with HIV.

The chain links TRBV28 to TRBJ2-1, with D possibly matching TRBD1 (5 bases). The CDR3 covers 12 residues. Trimming stripped 6 bases from V and 7 bases from J, with 10 bases between. Germline V gene sequence: CDR1 MDHEN, CDR2 SYDVKM. DNA of the CDR3: TGTGCCAGCAGCTCAACAGGAAATGAGCAGTTCTTC. Encoded protein: CASSSTGNEQFF.

This chain connects TRBV4-1 to TRBJ1-2, with D unclear. From germline, CDR1 is MGHRA and CDR2 YSYEKL. The CDR3 is 15 amino acids. The V gene lost 0 bases and the J gene lost 8 bases, with 16 bases spanning the gap. CDR3 loop: CASSQDLGRRRGYTF. CDR3 DNA sequence: TGCGCCAGCAGCCAAGATCTGGGGAGGCGTCGCGGCTACACCTTC.

The genes are TRBV5-4 and TRBJ2-3, with 7 positions matching TRBD2. Germline CDR1 SGHNT, CDR2 YYREEE (reference sequence). V was pared by 1 base and J by 0 bases, with 5 bases of the junction left unmatched. This CDR3 comprises 16 residues. The DNA of the CDR3 is TGTGCCAGCAGCTTGAGTCGGGGGGTTAGCACAGATACGCAGTATTTT. The encoded protein is CASSLSRGVSTDTQYF.

CDR3 region: CATSRRGSGNEQFF. The DNA of the CDR3 is TGTGCCACCTCTAGGAGGGGAAGTGGCAATGAGCAGTTCTTC. The chain joins TRBV15 to TRBJ2-1, with D possibly being TRBD2 (6 bases). V was trimmed by 8 bases and J by 6 bases, leaving 17 bases between them. CDR1 and CDR2 from the germline V gene are LNHNV and YYDKDF (reference sequence). The CDR3 is made up of 14 amino acids.

The rearrangement links TRBV6-6 to TRBJ2-5; D remains ambiguous. V was shortened by 6 bases and J by 4 bases, with 6 bases between the two germline ends. Germline values: CDR1 MNHNY, CDR2 SVGAGI (reference sequence). This CDR3 is built from 11 residues. This CDR3 is CASSPVETQYF. The CDR3 nucleotides read TGTGCCAGCAGCCCGGTAGAGACCCAGTACTTC.

There are a few counts of this clone. The sample carries other DNA sequences with the same CDR3. This chain uses TRBV19 with TRBJ1-4; 9 positions agree with TRBD1. Germline CDR1 and CDR2: LNHDA and SQIVND (reference sequence). This CDR3 spans 14 amino acids. V was clipped by 6 bases and J by 8 bases; unmatched bases: 7. CDR3: CASSRDREGEKLFF. CDR3 bases: TGTGCCAGTAGCCGGGACAGGGAGGGCGAAAAACTGTTTTTT. The full variable domain, rest sourced from reference TRBV19 and TRBJ1-4, is DGGITQSPKYLFRKEGQNVTLSCEQNLNHDAMYWYRQDPGQGLRLIYYSQIVNDFQKGDIAEGYSVSREKKESFPLTVTSAQKNPTAFYLCASSRDREGEKLFFGSGTQLSVL.

V usage is TRBV5-1 and J usage is TRBJ2-6; D not resolved. From germline, CDR1 is SGHRS and CDR2 YFSETQ. Trimming left V 1 base short and J 1 base short, with 6 bases between. CDR3 length: 15 amino acids. This CDR3 reads CASSLSGSGANVLTF. The DNA for the CDR3 is TGCGCCAGCAGCTTGTCTGGATCTGGGGCCAACGTCCTGACTTTC.

The chain couples TRBV5-5 to TRBJ1-1; D is unclear. The CDR3 totals 14 residues. Germline V gene lookup returns CDR1 SGHKS and CDR2 YYEKEE (reference sequence). V lost 1 base and J 1 base, leaving 8 bases between the germline ends. This CDR3 is CASSLLGGNTEAFF. The CDR3 coding sequence is TGTGCCAGCAGCTTGCTCGGCGGGAACACTGAAGCTTTCTTT.

V gene TRBV10-1 combines with J gene TRBJ1-1; the D is unclear. This CDR3 contains 13 residues. Trimming cost V 3 bases and J 2 bases, with 7 bases left between them. Germline CDR1 WNHNN, CDR2 SYGVQD (reference sequence). CDR3: CASSDGANTEAFF. In DNA, the CDR3 is TGCGCCAGCAGTGATGGAGCTAACACTGAAGCTTTCTTT.

The rearrangement joins TRBV7-2 to TRBJ1-1, with 8 positions matching TRBD1. V shed 5 bases and J 3 bases; nucleotides not matched to a gene: 11. From germline, CDR1 is SGHTA and CDR2 FQGNSA. This CDR3 spans 16 amino acids. The CDR3 loop is CASSTRQGLRYTEAFF. The CDR3 DNA reads as TGTGCCAGCAGCACAAGACAGGGGCTCCGATACACTGAAGCTTTCTTT.

The genes are TRBV4-1 and TRBJ2-1, with 7 bases identical to TRBD2. Trimming took 1 base from V and 3 from J; bases not matched to a gene: 9. This CDR3 is built from 17 residues. The V gene's germline CDR1 is MGHRA and CDR2 YSYEKL. CDR3 sequence: CASSQAGGLGNYNEQFF. The CDR3 DNA reads TGCGCCAGCAGCCAAGCGGGGGGACTGGGGAACTACAATGAGCAGTTCTTC.

This clone was seen a few times. J is TRBJ2-7 and V is TRBV7-9; D is unresolved. The CDR3 contains 14 residues. CDR1 and CDR2 (germline): SEHNR, FQNEAQ (reference sequence). Trimming took off 0 bases at V and 3 bases at J, with 9 bases between the two ends. CDR3 region: CASSLASTDYEQYF. CDR3 DNA sequence: TGTGCCAGCAGCTTAGCGTCTACGGACTACGAGCAGTACTTC.

This chain joins TRBV28 and TRBJ1-2; D remains ambiguous. Trimming left V 5 bases short and J 1 base short, with 11 bases between. The CDR3 contains 14 residues. The germline gives CDR1 MDHEN, CDR2 SYDVKM. The CDR3 protein is CASSTQGNNYGYTF. CDR3 DNA: TGTGCCAGCAGTACACAAGGAAATAACTATGGCTACACCTTC.

This clone has a single count. The chain links TRBV15 to TRBJ1-5; D remains unclear. Germline V gives CDR1 LNHNV, CDR2 YYDKDF (reference sequence). Trimming stripped 2 bases from V and 1 base from J, with 6 bases between. The CDR3 covers 14 residues. CDR3 nucleotide sequence: TGTGCCACCAGCAGAAGACGGAGCAATCAGCCCCAGCATTTT. Amino acids: CATSRRRSNQPQHF.

CDR3 bases: TGTGCCAGCAGTGAGCCCGGCGAACTGAACACTGAAGCTTTCTTT. This encodes CASSEPGELNTEAFF. The chain carries TRBV25-1 and TRBJ1-1; the D is unclear. Trimming took off 3 bases at V and 0 bases at J, with 11 bases between the two ends. Germline V lookup: CDR1 MGHDK, CDR2 SYGVNS. The CDR3 loop spans 15 amino acids.

The V gene is TRBV4-2, the J gene TRBJ2-1; 7 nucleotides line up with TRBD2. V shed 1 base, J shed 10 bases, and the junction held 13 bases outside the gene matches. The CDR3 consists of 16 residues. Germline loops: CDR1 LGHNA, CDR2 YNFKEQ. The CDR3 region has the DNA TGTGCCAGCAGCCAAGGGCAGGCGGGAGTAGACCCCGAGCAGTTCTTC. Translating it yields CASSQGQAGVDPEQFF.

A single count supports this clone. This chain uses TRBV6-4 with TRBJ2-2; D is perhaps TRBD1 (5 bases). V was cut by 4 bases and J by 3 bases, with 9 bases left in between. Per germline, CDR1 MRHNA and CDR2 SNTAGT. The CDR3 is 14 amino acids. CDR3 amino acids: CASSADTYTGELFF. The CDR3, as DNA: TGTGCCAGCAGTGCGGACACCTACACCGGGGAGCTGTTTTTT.